This TCR beta chain was captured by sequencing in a study of vaccination and CD4 T cells after COVID-19. Study outcomes and limitations: Convalescent patients' vaccine-specific clones were spike mono-reactive in 304 of 307 cases.

Trimming took 3 bases from V and 5 from J, leaving 8 bases between them. The germline V gene encodes CDR1 MNHEY and CDR2 SMNVEV (reference sequence). This CDR3 contains 12 residues. With regard to this clonotype: Its specificity is not known.

Sequencing of the DNA from cultured CD4+ T cells was carried out with the Oncomine TCR Beta short-read assay. TCRdb re-called the PCR reads through MiXCR, storing one row per CDR3 protein. The sample shows about 10,000 distinct CDR3 sequences, less than 50% of them seen only once. Treatment: roughly 10-day PBMC culture with coronavirus spike peptide pools or control peptides (ViraFEST assay). The sequence was collected from a human donor who had recovered from COVID-19. This sequence joins TRBV27 and TRBJ2-7; the D is unclear. The sequenced material came from CD4+ T cells from blood, cultured in vitro. This CDR3 reads CASSLNRHEQYF. The CDR3 DNA follows: TGTGCCAGCAGTTTGAATCGCCACGAGCAGTACTTC.